This entry is about one T cell receptor (beta chain). Its antigen is not known. These data belong to a study of graft-versus-host responses after intestinal transplantation. In the study overall: All recipients were transplanted with multivisceral, liver-intestinal, or isolated intestinal grafts. Every recipient had anti-thymocyte globulin induction and approximately 3 years of tacrolimus plus steroids. Findings and caveats of the study: Peak circulating GvH clone levels tracked with early post-transplant HvG declines. GvH clones were identified in recipient marrow, with some first appearing in ileum or blood.

This table comes from immunoSEQ multiplex PCR, and its TCRdb copy is limited to in-frame clones, with some not included. The data show more than 70,000 clones, roughly 90% seen once. In germline, CDR1 is ENHRY, CDR2 SYGVKD. This CDR3 is 12 amino acids long. The ends were cut back, 0 bases at V and 4 bases at J, with 4 bases in the middle. Sample: unstimulated CD4+ T cells sorted from spleen or lymph node cells, taken before intestinal transplant. V usage is TRBV10-3 and J usage is TRBJ2-7; no definite D call. The receptor's source is a human donor who received an intestinal transplant. CDR3 loop: CAISESGYEQYF. The CDR3 DNA is TGTGCCATCAGTGAGTCCGGTTACGAGCAGTACTTC.